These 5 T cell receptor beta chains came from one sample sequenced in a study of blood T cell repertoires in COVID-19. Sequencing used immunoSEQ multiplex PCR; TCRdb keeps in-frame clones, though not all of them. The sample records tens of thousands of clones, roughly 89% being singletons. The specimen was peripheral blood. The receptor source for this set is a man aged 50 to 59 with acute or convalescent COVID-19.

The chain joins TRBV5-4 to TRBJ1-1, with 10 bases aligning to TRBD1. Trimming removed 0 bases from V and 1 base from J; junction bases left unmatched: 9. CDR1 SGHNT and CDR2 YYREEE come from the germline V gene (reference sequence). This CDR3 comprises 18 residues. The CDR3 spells CASSLDTNRQGANTEAFF. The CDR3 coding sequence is TGTGCCAGCAGCTTGGACACTAACCGACAGGGGGCGAACACTGAAGCTTTCTTT.

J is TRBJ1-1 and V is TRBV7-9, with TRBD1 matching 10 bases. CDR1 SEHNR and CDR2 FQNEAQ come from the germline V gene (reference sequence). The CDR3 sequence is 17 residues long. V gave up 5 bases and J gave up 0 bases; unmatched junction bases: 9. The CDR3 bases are TGTGCCAGCAGCCCCGGACAGGGGGGAGGGATGAACACTGAAGCTTTCTTT. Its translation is CASSPGQGGGMNTEAFF.

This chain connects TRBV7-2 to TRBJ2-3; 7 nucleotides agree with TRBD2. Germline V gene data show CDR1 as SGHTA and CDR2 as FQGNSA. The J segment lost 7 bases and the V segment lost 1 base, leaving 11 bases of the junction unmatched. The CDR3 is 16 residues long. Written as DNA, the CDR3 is TGTGCCAGCAGCTTAGTTTGGGAGGGCGGACGTAATACGCAGTATTTT. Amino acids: CASSLVWEGGRNTQYF. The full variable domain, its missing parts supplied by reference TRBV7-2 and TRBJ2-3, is GAGVSQSPSNKVTEKGKDVELRCDPISGHTALYWYRQSLGQGLEFLIYFQGNSAPDKSGLPSDRFSAERTGGSVSTLTIQRTQQEDSAVYLCASSLVWEGGRNTQYFGPGTRLTVL.

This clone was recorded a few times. CDR3 in amino acids: CASKLDARAEAFF. In DNA, the CDR3 is TGTGCCAGCAAGTTAGACGCCAGGGCTGAAGCTTTCTTT. The chain combines TRBV6-5 with TRBJ1-1; perhaps TRBD1 as D (5 bases). This CDR3 is built from 13 residues. Germline V gene data show CDR1 as MNHEY and CDR2 as SVGAGI. V shed 7 bases and J shed 6 bases, with 15 bases lying between them.

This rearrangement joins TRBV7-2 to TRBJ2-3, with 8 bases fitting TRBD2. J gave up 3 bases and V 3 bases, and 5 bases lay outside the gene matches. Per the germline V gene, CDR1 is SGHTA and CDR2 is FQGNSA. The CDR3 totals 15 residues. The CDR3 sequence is CASSFSGIGTDTQYF. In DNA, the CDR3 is TGTGCCAGCAGCTTTAGCGGGATCGGAACAGATACGCAGTATTTT. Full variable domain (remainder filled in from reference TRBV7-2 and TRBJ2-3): GAGVSQSPSNKVTEKGKDVELRCDPISGHTALYWYRQSLGQGLEFLIYFQGNSAPDKSGLPSDRFSAERTGGSVSTLTIQRTQQEDSAVYLCASSFSGIGTDTQYFGPGTRLTVL.